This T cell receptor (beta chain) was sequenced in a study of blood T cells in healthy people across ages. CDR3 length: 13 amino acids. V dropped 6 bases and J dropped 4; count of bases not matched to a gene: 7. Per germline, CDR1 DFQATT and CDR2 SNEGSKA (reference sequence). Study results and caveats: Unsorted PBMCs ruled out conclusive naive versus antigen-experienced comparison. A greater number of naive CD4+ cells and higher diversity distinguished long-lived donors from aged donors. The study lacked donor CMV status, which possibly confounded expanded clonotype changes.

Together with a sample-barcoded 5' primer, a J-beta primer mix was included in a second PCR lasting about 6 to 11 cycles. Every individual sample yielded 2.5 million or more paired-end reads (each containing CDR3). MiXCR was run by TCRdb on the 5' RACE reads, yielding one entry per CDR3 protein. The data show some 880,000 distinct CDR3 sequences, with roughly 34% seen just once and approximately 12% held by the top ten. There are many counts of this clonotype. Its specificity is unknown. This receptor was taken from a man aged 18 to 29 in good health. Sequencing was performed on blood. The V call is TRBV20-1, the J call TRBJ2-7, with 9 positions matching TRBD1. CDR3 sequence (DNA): TGCAGTGCAACCGGGACAGGGCAATACGAGCAGTACTTC. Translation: CSATGTGQYEQYF.